This T cell receptor (beta chain) was recovered during a study of identifying expanded T cells in peripheral blood. Study-wide findings and caveats: Around 1.2 clones differed between technical replicates, versus approximately 17 and 20 over time. Approximately 2-week clone count variance significantly increased as total template count grew.

In the case of this clone: Its antigen is not known.

V lost 0 bases and J lost 6, with 11 bases in between. Per the germline V gene, CDR1 is MGHRA and CDR2 is YSYEKL. The CDR3 has 15 residues. During the collection period, no donor immune events like infections were recorded. Assay used: immunoSEQ multiplex PCR; TCRdb lists only in-frame clones, some missing. The profile shows tens of thousands of clones, more than 75% of them singletons. This sequence was found in a person aged 18-69 years in good health. The sample consisted of blood. V gene TRBV4-1 combines with J gene TRBJ1-4; weak D call: TRBD1 (6 bases). The CDR3 is CASSQDWGQDEKLFF. CDR3 nucleotides: TGCGCCAGCAGCCAAGATTGGGGGCAGGATGAAAAACTGTTTTTT.